The 21 T cell receptor beta chains presented below share a single source sample, sequenced in a study of cytomegalovirus exposure and HLA in healthy donors. TCRdb's table, derived via immunoSEQ multiplex PCR, lists solely in-frame clones and lacks some. The data contain over 45,000 clones, 90% of them singletons. The sample was PBMCs. These TCRs come from a man between 18 and 35 years old in good health and CMV-seronegative.

This CDR3 reads CASSWGEKGYNEQFF. The CDR3 nucleotides read TGCGCCAGCAGCTGGGGGGAAAAAGGCTACAATGAGCAGTTCTTC. V is TRBV4-1 and J is TRBJ2-1, with TRBD2 as a possible D gene (6 bases). Germline values: CDR1 MGHRA, CDR2 YSYEKL. V lost 5 bases and J lost 3, with 14 bases in between. The CDR3 covers 15 residues.

The chain links TRBV6-1 to TRBJ2-7, with TRBD2 identical over 12 bases. The V gene's germline CDR1 is MNHNS and CDR2 SASEGT. The CDR3 runs to 15 residues. The V and J ends lost 4 bases and 6 bases, in that order; junction bases with no gene match: 7. CDR3 sequence reads: CASSAETSGRSEQYF. As DNA, the CDR3 is TGTGCCAGCAGTGCGGAGACTAGCGGGAGAAGCGAGCAGTACTTC.

The chain carries TRBV28 and TRBJ1-2, with TRBD1 matching 10 bases. J gave up 0 bases and V 2 bases, and 18 bases lay outside the gene matches. Germline CDR1 MDHEN, CDR2 SYDVKM. This CDR3 region has 21 residues. CDR3 nucleotides: TGTGCCAGCAGTTTACCTAGCCCTCCCCCGGGACAGGGGCCAGCTAACTATGGCTACACCTTC. Amino acids: CASSLPSPPPGQGPANYGYTF.

This rearrangement joins TRBV7-3 to TRBJ2-3, with TRBD1 matching over 8 bases. The CDR3 length is 15 residues. In germline, CDR1 is SGHTA, CDR2 FQGTGA. V lost 5 bases and J lost 0; bases outside the gene matches: 4. CDR3 amino acids: CASSRQGMSTDTQYF. In nucleotides, the CDR3 is TGTGCCAGCAGCCGACAGGGGATGAGCACAGATACGCAGTATTTT.

This rearrangement joins TRBV4-1 to TRBJ2-7, with TRBD1 as a possible D gene (5 bases). Germline assignment: CDR1 MGHRA and CDR2 YSYEKL. The CDR3 loop spans 15 amino acids. Trimming took 1 base from V and 7 from J, leaving 17 bases between them. The CDR3 DNA follows: TGCGCCAGCAGCCAAGGTGCAGGGTGGGGCGGTGAGCAGTACTTC. This encodes CASSQGAGWGGEQYF.

The chain is built from TRBV19 and TRBJ2-5, with 11 bases fitting TRBD2. The length of the CDR3 is 17 residues. With 4 bases clipped from V and 4 bases from J, the junction kept 11 bases outside the gene matches. Germline-derived CDR1 and CDR2 are LNHDA and SQIVND (reference sequence). Here the CDR3 reads CASSKLASGRIRETQYF. CDR3 nucleotide sequence: TGTGCCAGTAGTAAGCTGGCTAGCGGGAGGATCCGAGAGACCCAGTACTTC.

The chain has TRBV15 and TRBJ2-4; 9 positions agree with TRBD1. CDR1 and CDR2 (germline): LNHNV, YYDKDF (reference sequence). The V gene end was trimmed by 3 bases and the J gene end by 3 bases; junction bases not matched to a gene: 6. The CDR3 runs 16 residues. The chain's CDR3 is CATSRGTGSGKNIQYF. The CDR3 DNA reads as TGTGCCACCAGCAGGGGGACAGGGAGCGGCAAAAACATTCAGTACTTC.

The V gene is TRBV19, the J gene TRBJ1-5, with D possibly matching TRBD1 (5 bases). CDR3 size: 16 residues. The germline V and J ends were trimmed by 3 bases and 0 bases, with 12 bases remaining between them. Germline V gives CDR1 LNHDA, CDR2 SQIVND (reference sequence). Written as DNA, the CDR3 is TGTGCCAGTAGTATCGTGGCAGGGATTAGCAATCAGCCCCAGCATTTT. This sequence encodes CASSIVAGISNQPQHF.

The rearrangement links TRBV7-3 to TRBJ2-3, with a possible D match to TRBD1 (6 bases). V lost 2 bases and J 6 bases, leaving 15 bases between the germline ends. Germline-derived CDR1 and CDR2 are SGHTA and FQGTGA. The CDR3 runs 15 residues. The chain's CDR3 is CASSLQGNLADTQYF. The CDR3 DNA sequence: TGTGCCAGCAGCTTACAGGGGAACTTGGCGGATACGCAGTATTTT. Based on the CDR3 plus reference TRBV7-3 and TRBJ2-3, the full variable domain is GAGVSQTPSNKVTEKGKYVELRCDPISGHTALYWYRQSLGQGPEFLIYFQGTGAADDSGLPNDRFFAVRPEGSVSTLKIQRTERGDSAVYLCASSLQGNLADTQYFGPGTRLTVL.

V gene TRBV28 combines with J gene TRBJ1-2; 10 bases match TRBD1. Germline V gene sequence: CDR1 MDHEN, CDR2 SYDVKM. The CDR3 is 13 residues long. The V and J ends lost 6 bases and 4 bases, in that order; junction bases with no gene match: 2. This CDR3 reads CASSRQGAYGYTF. The DNA of the CDR3 is TGTGCCAGCAGCCGACAGGGGGCCTATGGCTACACCTTC.

The chain has TRBV5-1 and TRBJ2-5; 7 nucleotides agree with TRBD1. CDR1 SGHRS and CDR2 YFSETQ come from the germline V gene. CDR3 length: 14 residues. V shed 4 bases, J shed 4 bases, and the junction held 7 bases outside the gene matches. CDR3 bases: TGCGCCAGCAGCCCAACAGGGGTTTTAGAGACCCAGTACTTC. It codes for CASSPTGVLETQYF.

This clone was seen once. The chain employs TRBV10-3 and TRBJ2-5, with TRBD2 matching 13 bases. The CDR3 has 16 amino acids. V gave up 8 bases and J gave up 2 bases; unmatched junction bases: 8. CDR1 ENHRY and CDR2 SYGVKD come from the germline V gene. CDR3 amino acids: CAIGTSGEAPQETQYF. The CDR3 region has the DNA TGTGCCATCGGGACTAGCGGGGAGGCCCCTCAAGAGACCCAGTACTTC.

This chain joins TRBV5-1 and TRBJ2-1; 11 nucleotides align to TRBD2. CDR1 and CDR2 from the germline V gene are SGHRS and YFSETQ. The CDR3 is made up of 15 amino acids. Unmatched junction bases numbered 5, after V lost 4 bases and J lost 5 bases. Here the CDR3 reads CASSPGLAEDNEQFF. The CDR3 nucleotides are TGCGCCAGCAGCCCGGGACTAGCGGAGGACAATGAGCAGTTCTTC.

This clone has a single count. The V and J genes are TRBV29-1 and TRBJ2-3; 10 bases map to TRBD2. V shed 3 bases and J 2 bases; nucleotides not matched to a gene: 8. Germline CDR1 is SQVTM and CDR2 is ANQGSEA. The CDR3 length is 16 residues. The CDR3 bases are TGCAGCGTTGATTTAATCCTAGCGGGGGTCACAGATACGCAGTATTTT. This translates into CSVDLILAGVTDTQYF.

CDR3 in amino acids: CASSLGTSGSVEQYF. DNA for the CDR3: TGTGCCAGCAGCCTTGGGACTAGCGGGAGCGTTGAGCAGTACTTC. The chain joins TRBV5-4 to TRBJ2-7; 14 nucleotides line up with TRBD2. Per the germline V gene, CDR1 is SGHNT and CDR2 is YYREEE (reference sequence). This CDR3 has 15 residues. Trimming took 4 bases from V and 7 from J; bases not matched to a gene: 7.

This chain links TRBV13 with TRBJ1-3, with unresolved D. The germline CDR1 and CDR2 sequences are PRHDT and FYEKMQ (reference sequence). The CDR3 is 15 amino acids. V lost 2 bases and J lost 4, with 12 bases in between. CDR3 nucleotide sequence: TGTGCCAGCAGCTTAAGAGGTGGATCCGGAAACACCATATATTTT. Protein sequence: CASSLRGGSGNTIYF.

The CDR3 loop reads CASSQTPGTAFYEQYF. CDR3 DNA sequence: TGTGCCAGCAGCCAAACCCCCGGGACAGCCTTCTACGAGCAGTACTTC. The chain is built from TRBV14 and TRBJ2-7; TRBD1 matches at 7 bases. Germline trimming cut 2 bases from V and 3 bases from J; bases unmatched to any gene: 10. The CDR3 has 16 residues. Germline lookup yields CDR1 SGHDN and CDR2 FVKESK.

The rearrangement uses TRBV7-8 and TRBJ2-1; 12 bases fit TRBD2. The ends lost 1 base at V and 7 bases at J; junction bases unmatched: 8. The V gene's germline CDR1 is SGHVS and CDR2 FQNEAQ. The CDR3 totals 17 residues. Here the CDR3 DNA reads TGTGCCAGCAGCTTAGATTTCCTAGCGGGAGGGCCAAATGAGCAGTTCTTC. Its protein product is CASSLDFLAGGPNEQFF.

V gene TRBV19 combines with J gene TRBJ1-2; 7 bases are shared with TRBD1. After removal of 8 bases from V and 11 bases from J, the junction contained 11 bases not matched to a gene. CDR1 is LNHDA and CDR2 is SQIVND in the germline V gene (reference sequence). The CDR3 sequence is 12 residues long. The CDR3 region has the DNA TGTGCCAGTGGCCAGTCAACAGGGGCTTACACCTTC. Translated: CASGQSTGAYTF.

The V and J genes are TRBV6-1 and TRBJ1-4, with D possibly matching TRBD1 (6 bases). The V gene lost 7 bases and the J gene lost 10 bases, with 13 bases spanning the gap. Germline V gene lookup returns CDR1 MNHNS and CDR2 SASEGT. The CDR3 length is 12 residues. CDR3 loop: CASIQGARKLFF. As DNA, the CDR3 is TGTGCCAGCATACAGGGAGCTCGAAAACTGTTTTTT.

This chain joins TRBV5-8 and TRBJ1-5; D perhaps matches TRBD1 (6 bases). Germline CDR1 and CDR2: SGHTS and YDEGEE. The length of the CDR3 is 16 residues. Trimming left V 6 bases short and J 5 bases short, with 21 bases between. CDR3 sequence reads: CASNPGTNFWDQPQHF. Here the CDR3 DNA reads TGTGCCAGCAACCCCGGGACAAACTTCTGGGATCAGCCCCAGCATTTT.